This T cell receptor (beta chain) appears in the sequencing data of a study of blood T cell repertoires in COVID-19. Study background: Acute and convalescent COVID-19 samples came from the United States, Italy and Spain. PBMCs, B-cell-depleted T cells, or T cells were the source of the cDNA or gDNA that made up the material.

In the source study's methods: Estimated nucleated cell counts came from reference gene primer amplification. Libraries were prepared by immunoSEQ multiplex PCR; TCRdb keeps only in-frame clonotypes and omits some of them. From that table come the V and J calls and clone size; the DNA was used to work out D and trimming. The sample lists fewer than 250,000 clones; 70% to 90% were seen once. The trim removed 3 bases at V and 2 bases at J, leaving 19 bases unmatched. The germline CDR1 and CDR2 sequences are DFQATT and SNEGSKA (reference sequence). This CDR3 contains 19 residues. Sequencing was carried out using peripheral blood. V gene TRBV20-1 combines with J gene TRBJ1-5; 7 positions match TRBD1. The source is a woman aged 70-85 years with acute or convalescent COVID-19. CDR3 protein: CSASGDRNGVRTGNQPQHF. The CDR3, as DNA: TGCAGTGCTAGTGGGGACAGAAACGGAGTAAGGACGGGCAATCAGCCCCAGCATTTT.